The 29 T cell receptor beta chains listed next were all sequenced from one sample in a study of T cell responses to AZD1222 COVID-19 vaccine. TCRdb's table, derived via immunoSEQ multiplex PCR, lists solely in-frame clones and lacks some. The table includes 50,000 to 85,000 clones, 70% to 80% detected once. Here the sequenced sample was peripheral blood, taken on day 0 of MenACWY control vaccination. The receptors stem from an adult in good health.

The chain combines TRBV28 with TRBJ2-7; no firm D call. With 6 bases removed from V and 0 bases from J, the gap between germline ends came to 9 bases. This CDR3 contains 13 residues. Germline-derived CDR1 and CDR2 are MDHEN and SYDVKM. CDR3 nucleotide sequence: TGTGCCAGCAGCCGTGGATACTCCTACGAGCAGTACTTC. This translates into CASSRGYSYEQYF.

CDR3 residues: CASSLRRQGNSPLHF. Written as DNA, the CDR3 is TGTGCCAGCAGTTTGCGACGACAGGGGAATTCACCCCTCCACTTT. The chain couples TRBV27 to TRBJ1-6, with 8 nucleotides matching TRBD1. The germline V gene encodes CDR1 MNHEY and CDR2 SMNVEV (reference sequence). V lost 3 bases and J lost 7; bases outside the gene matches: 5. This CDR3 contains 15 residues.

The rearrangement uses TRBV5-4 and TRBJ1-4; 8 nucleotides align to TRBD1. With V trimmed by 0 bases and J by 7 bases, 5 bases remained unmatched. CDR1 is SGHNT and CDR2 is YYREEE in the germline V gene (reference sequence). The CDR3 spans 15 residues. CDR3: CASSLGGRGPEKLFF. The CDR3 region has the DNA TGTGCCAGCAGCTTGGGGGGCAGGGGGCCTGAAAAACTGTTTTTT.

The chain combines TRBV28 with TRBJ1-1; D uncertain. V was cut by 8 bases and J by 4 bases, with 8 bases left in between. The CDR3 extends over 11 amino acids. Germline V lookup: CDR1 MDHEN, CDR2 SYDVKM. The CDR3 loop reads CASLGPTEAFF. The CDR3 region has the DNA TGTGCCAGCTTGGGTCCCACTGAAGCTTTCTTT.

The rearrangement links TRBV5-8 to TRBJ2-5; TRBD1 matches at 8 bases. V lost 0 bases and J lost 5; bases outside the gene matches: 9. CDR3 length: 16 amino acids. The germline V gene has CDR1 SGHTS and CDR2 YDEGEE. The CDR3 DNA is TGTGCCAGCAGCTTGGTGACAGGGGCTCTGGGGGAGACCCAGTACTTC. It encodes CASSLVTGALGETQYF.

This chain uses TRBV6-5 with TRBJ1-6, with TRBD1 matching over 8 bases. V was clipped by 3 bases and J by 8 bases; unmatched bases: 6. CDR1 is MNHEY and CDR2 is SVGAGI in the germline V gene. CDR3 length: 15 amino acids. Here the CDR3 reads CASSYFGQGYSPLHF. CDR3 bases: TGTGCCAGCAGTTATTTTGGACAGGGATATTCACCCCTCCACTTT.

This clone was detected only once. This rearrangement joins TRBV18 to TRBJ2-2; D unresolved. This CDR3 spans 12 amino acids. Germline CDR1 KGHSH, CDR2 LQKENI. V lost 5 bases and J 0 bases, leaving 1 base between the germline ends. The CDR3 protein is CASSSNTGELFF. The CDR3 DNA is TGTGCCAGCTCATCGAACACCGGGGAGCTGTTTTTT.

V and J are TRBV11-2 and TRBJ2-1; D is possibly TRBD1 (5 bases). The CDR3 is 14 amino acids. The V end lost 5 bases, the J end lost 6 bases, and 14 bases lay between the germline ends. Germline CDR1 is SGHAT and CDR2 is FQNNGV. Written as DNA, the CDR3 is TGTGCCAGCAGCCCCGGAAATAGGGGCAATGAGCAGTTCTTC. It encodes CASSPGNRGNEQFF. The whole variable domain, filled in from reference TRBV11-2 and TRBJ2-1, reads EAGVAQSPRYKIIEKRQSVAFWCNPISGHATLYWYQQILGQGPKLLIQFQNNGVVDDSQLPKDRFSAERLKGVDSTLKIQPAKLEDSAVYLCASSPGNRGNEQFFGPGTRLTVL.

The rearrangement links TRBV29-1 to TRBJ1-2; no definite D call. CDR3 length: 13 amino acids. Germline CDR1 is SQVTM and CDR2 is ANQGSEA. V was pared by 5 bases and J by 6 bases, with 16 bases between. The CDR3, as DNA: TGCAGCGTTTTAGACGGGCTATCAGATGGCTACACCTTC. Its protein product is CSVLDGLSDGYTF.

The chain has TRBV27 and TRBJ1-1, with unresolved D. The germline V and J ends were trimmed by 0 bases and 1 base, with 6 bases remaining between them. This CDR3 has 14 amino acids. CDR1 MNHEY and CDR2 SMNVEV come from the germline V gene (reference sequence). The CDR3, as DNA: TGTGCCAGCAGTTTATCGTTTGGGAACACTGAAGCTTTCTTT. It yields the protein CASSLSFGNTEAFF.

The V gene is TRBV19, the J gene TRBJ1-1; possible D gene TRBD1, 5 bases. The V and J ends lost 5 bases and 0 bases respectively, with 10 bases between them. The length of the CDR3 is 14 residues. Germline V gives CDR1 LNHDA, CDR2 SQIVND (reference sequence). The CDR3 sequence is CASSVRQLNTEAFF. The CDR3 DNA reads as TGTGCCAGTAGTGTTCGACAGCTGAACACTGAAGCTTTCTTT. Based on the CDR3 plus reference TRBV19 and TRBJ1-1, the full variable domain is DGGITQSPKYLFRKEGQNVTLSCEQNLNHDAMYWYRQDPGQGLRLIYYSQIVNDFQKGDIAEGYSVSREKKESFPLTVTSAQKNPTAFYLCASSVRQLNTEAFFGQGTRLTVV.

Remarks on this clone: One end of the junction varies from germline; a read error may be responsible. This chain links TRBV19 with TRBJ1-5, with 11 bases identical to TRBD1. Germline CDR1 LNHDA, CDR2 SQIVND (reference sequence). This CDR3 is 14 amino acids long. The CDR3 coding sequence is TGTGCCAGTAGCATAGGACAGGGGGCCCCGGCCCAGCATTTT. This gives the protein CASSIGQGAPAQHF.

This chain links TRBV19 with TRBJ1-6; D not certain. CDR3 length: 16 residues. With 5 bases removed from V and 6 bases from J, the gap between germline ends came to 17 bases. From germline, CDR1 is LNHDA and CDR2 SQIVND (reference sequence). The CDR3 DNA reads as TGTGCCAGTAGTGACTACCCTATCGAGCCTAATTCACCCCTCCACTTT. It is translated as CASSDYPIEPNSPLHF.

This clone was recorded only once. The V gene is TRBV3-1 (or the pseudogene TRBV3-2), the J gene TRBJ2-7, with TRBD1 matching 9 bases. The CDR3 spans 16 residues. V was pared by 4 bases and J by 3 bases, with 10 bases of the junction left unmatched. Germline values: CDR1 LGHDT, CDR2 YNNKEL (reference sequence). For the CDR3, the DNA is TGTGCCAGCAGCCTTCGACAGGGGGTGAAGGTCTACGAGCAGTACTTC. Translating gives CASSLRQGVKVYEQYF.

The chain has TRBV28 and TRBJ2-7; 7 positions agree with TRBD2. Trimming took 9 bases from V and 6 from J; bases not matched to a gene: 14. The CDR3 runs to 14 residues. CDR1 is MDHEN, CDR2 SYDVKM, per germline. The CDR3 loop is CASSPALGGSEQYF. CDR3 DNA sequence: TGTGCCAGTTCTCCAGCCCTGGGAGGGAGCGAGCAGTACTTC.

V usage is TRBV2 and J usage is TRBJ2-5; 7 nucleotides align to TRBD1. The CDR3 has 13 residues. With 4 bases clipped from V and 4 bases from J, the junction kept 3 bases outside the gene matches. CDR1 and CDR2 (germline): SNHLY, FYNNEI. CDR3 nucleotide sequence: TGTGCCAGCAGTGGGACAGGTCGAGAGACCCAGTACTTC. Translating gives CASSGTGRETQYF.

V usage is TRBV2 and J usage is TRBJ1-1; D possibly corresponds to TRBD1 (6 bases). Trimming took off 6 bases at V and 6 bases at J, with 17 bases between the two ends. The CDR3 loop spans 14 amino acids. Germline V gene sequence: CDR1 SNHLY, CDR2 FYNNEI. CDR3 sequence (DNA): TGTGCCAGCAGGCCGGACAGCGGGGTCGCTGAAGCTTTCTTT. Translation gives CASRPDSGVAEAFF.

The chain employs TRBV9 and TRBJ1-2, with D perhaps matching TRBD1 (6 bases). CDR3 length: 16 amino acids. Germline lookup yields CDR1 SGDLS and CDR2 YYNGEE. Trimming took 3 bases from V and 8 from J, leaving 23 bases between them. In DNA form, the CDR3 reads TGTGCCAGCAGCGCCGACAGGACCCCCCGTAAGAGCGGCTACACCTTC. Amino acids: CASSADRTPRKSGYTF.

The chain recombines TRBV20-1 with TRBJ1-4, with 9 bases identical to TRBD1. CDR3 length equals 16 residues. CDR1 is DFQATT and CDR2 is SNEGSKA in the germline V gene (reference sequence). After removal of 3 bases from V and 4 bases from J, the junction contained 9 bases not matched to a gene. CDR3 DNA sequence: TGCAGTGCTAGTGAGTTAGGGACAGGGCTTAATGAAAAACTGTTTTTT. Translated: CSASELGTGLNEKLFF.

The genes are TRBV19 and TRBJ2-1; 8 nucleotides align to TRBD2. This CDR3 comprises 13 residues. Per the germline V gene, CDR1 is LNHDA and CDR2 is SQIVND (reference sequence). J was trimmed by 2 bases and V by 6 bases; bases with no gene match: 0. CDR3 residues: CASSGGAYNEQFF. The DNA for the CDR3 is TGTGCCAGTAGCGGGGGGGCCTACAATGAGCAGTTCTTC.

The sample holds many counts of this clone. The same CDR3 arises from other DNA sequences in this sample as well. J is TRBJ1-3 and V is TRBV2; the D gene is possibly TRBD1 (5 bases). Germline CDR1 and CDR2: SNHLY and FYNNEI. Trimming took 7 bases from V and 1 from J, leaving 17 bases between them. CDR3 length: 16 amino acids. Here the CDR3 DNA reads TGTGCCAGCACCTTTTCCGGGGGTAGTTCTGGAAACACCATATATTTT. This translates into CASTFSGGSSGNTIYF.

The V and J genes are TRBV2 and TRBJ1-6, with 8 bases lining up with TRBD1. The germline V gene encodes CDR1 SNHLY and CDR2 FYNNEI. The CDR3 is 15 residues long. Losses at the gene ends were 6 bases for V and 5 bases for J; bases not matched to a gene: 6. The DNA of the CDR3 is TGTGCCAGCAGCCCCGGGACAGGAGATAATTCACCCCTCCACTTT. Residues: CASSPGTGDNSPLHF.

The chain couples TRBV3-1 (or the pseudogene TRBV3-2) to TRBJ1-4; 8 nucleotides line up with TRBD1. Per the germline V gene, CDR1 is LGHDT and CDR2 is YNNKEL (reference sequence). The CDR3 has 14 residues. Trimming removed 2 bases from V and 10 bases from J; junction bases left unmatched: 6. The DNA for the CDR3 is TGTGCCAGCAGCCAAACGTCCGACAGGGGAAAACTGTTTTTT. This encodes CASSQTSDRGKLFF.

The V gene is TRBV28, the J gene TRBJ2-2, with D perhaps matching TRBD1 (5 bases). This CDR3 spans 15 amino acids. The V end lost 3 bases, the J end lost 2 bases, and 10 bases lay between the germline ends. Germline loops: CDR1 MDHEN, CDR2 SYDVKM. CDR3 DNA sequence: TGTGCCAGCAGTTTTGGCAGGGTCAACACCGGGGAGCTGTTTTTT. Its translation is CASSFGRVNTGELFF.

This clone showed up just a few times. The CDR3 reads CASLPRGATNEKLFF. The CDR3 region has the DNA TGTGCCAGCTTGCCCCGTGGGGCAACTAATGAAAAACTGTTTTTT. The V gene is TRBV18, the J gene TRBJ1-4; D gene uncertain. Germline V lookup: CDR1 KGHSH, CDR2 LQKENI. This CDR3 has 15 residues. Deletions cut 7 bases from V and 0 bases from J, with 12 bases between.

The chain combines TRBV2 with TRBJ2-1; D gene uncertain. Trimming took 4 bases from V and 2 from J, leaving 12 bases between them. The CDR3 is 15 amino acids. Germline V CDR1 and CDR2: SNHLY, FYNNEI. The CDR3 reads CASSADPPTYNEQFF. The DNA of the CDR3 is TGTGCCAGCAGTGCCGATCCCCCGACCTACAATGAGCAGTTCTTC.

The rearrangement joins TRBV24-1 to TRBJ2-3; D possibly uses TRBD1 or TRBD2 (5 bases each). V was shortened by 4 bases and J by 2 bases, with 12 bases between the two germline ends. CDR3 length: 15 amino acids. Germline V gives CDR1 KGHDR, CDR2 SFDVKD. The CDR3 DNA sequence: TGTGCCACCAGTGACCCGGGACGGGACACAGATACGCAGTATTTT. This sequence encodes CATSDPGRDTDTQYF.

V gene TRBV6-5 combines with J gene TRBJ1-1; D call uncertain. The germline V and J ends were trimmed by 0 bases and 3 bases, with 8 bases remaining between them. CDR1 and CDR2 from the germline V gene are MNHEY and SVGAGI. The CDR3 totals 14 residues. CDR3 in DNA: TGTGCCAGCAGTTACTCGAGCCGGGACACTGAAGCTTTCTTT. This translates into CASSYSSRDTEAFF.

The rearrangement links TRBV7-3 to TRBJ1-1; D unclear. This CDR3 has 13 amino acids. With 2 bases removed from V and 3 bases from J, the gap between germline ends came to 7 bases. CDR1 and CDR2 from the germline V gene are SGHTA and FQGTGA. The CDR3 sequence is CASSLYTDTEAFF. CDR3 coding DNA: TGTGCCAGCAGCTTATACACCGACACTGAAGCTTTCTTT.